Sequencing of this TCR beta chain was carried out in a study of blood T cell repertoires in COVID-19. The wider study: Sources were T cells, B-cell-depleted T cells, or PBMCs; the material itself was cDNA or gDNA.

Only in-frame clones appear in the TCRdb table, and some are missing; sequencing was by immunoSEQ multiplex PCR. The table lists 200,000 to 300,000 clones, roughly 86% of them singletons. CDR1 is MNHNS, CDR2 SASEGT, per germline. The CDR3 is made up of 15 amino acids. J lost 5 bases, V lost 0 bases, and 4 bases had no gene match. Sequenced: peripheral blood. This receptor was identified in a woman in her 50s with acute or convalescent COVID-19. The genes are TRBV6-1 and TRBJ2-5; TRBD2 matches 9 bases. CDR3 DNA: TGTGCCAGCAGTGAAGCTGATGCGGGGGGGGAGACCCAGTACTTC. Its translation is CASSEADAGGETQYF.